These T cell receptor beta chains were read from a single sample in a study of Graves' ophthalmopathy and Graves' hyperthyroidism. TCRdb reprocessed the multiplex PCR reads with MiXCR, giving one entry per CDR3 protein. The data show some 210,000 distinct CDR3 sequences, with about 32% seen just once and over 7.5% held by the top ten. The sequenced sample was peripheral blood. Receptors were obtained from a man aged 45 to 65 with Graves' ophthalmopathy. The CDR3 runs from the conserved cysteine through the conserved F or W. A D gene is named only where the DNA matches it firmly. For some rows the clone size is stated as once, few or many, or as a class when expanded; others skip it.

TGTGCCAGCACCCCCCCATCGATCAACTATGGCTACACCTTC	CASTPPSINYGYTF	TRBV12-3/TRBV12-4	-	-	TRBJ1-2
TGTGCCAGCAGCTTTTTAGGGGACTTCTACGAGCAGTACTTC	CASSFLGDFYEQYF	TRBV7-2	-	-	TRBJ2-7
TGCGCCAGCAGCCAAGATTTGGCAGGGAGCACCTACGAGCAGTACTTC	CASSQDLAGSTYEQYF	TRBV4-3	-	many	TRBJ2-7
TGTGCCAGCAGTGCATCCCAAGGGCCGTCCTACGAGCAGTACTTC	CASSASQGPSYEQYF	TRBV6-1	-	-	TRBJ2-7
TGTGCCAGCAGGTACCAGAACACTGAAGCTTTCTTT	CASRYQNTEAFF	TRBV2	-	many	TRBJ1-1
TGCGCCAGCAGCCCCCCGTTTAGTAGGGTCCACACAGATACGCAGTATTTT	CASSPPFSRVHTDTQYF	TRBV4-3	-	many	TRBJ2-3
TGTGCCAGCAGTGAAGGGCGGCTCATGAACACTGAAGCTTTCTTT	CASSEGRLMNTEAFF	TRBV2	-	many	TRBJ1-1
TGTGCCAGCAGTTTGATAGGATACTACACCTTC	CASSLIGYYTF	TRBV28	-	-	TRBJ1-2
TGTGCCACCAGCGCACAGGGCTACGAGCAGTACTTC	CATSAQGYEQYF	TRBV15	-	-	TRBJ2-7
TGTGCCAGTAACAGGGGGCGCGTGGGTAACTATGGCTACACCTTC	CASNRGRVGNYGYTF	TRBV19	TRBD1	many	TRBJ1-2
TGTGCCAGCAGTCACGGGACAGCTTCACCCCTCCACTTT	CASSHGTASPLHF	TRBV12-3/TRBV12-4	TRBD1	once	TRBJ1-6
TGCAGTGCTAGAGGGCCAGGGGGACTGACCCAGTACTTC	CSARGPGGLTQYF	TRBV20-1	-	many	TRBJ2-5
TGCAGTGCTAGTCAGGGCAGGGACAATCAGCCCCAGCATTTT	CSASQGRDNQPQHF	TRBV20-1	-	many	TRBJ1-5
TGTGCCAGCAGTCCCGAAGGCTTGCCGAGGTACGAGCAGTACTTC	CASSPEGLPRYEQYF	TRBV6-5	-	many	TRBJ2-7
TGTGCCAGCAGCGATACCAAATTGAAGAGGGAGACCCAGTACTTC	CASSDTKLKRETQYF	TRBV7-9	-	many	TRBJ2-5
TGTGCCAGCAGTTTGTTTAGCGGCCTCCTACCGGAGCAGTACTTC	CASSLFSGLLPEQYF	TRBV6-5	-	once	TRBJ2-5
TGTGCCAGCACCAAAGAGGGGGCTCGTCAGCCCCAGCATTTT	CASTKEGARQPQHF	TRBV6-2/TRBV6-3	TRBD1	many	TRBJ1-5
TGTGCCAGCACACCTCCGGGATCGCACTACGAGCAGTACTTC	CASTPPGSHYEQYF	TRBV6-1	-	-	TRBJ2-7
TGTGCCAGCAGTTTGTCCCCTTGGTTGGGAGCCCTCTCCTACGAGCAGTACTTC	CASSLSPWLGALSYEQYF	TRBV28	-	-	TRBJ2-7
TGTGCCAGCAGTTTCGGGACAGGGCATGGGGAGCAGTACTTC	CASSFGTGHGEQYF	TRBV28	TRBD1	-	TRBJ2-7
TGTGCCAGCAGTTTTGGACTAGCGGGTGGGAGCGAGCAGTACTTC	CASSFGLAGGSEQYF	TRBV12-3/TRBV12-4	TRBD2	-	TRBJ2-7
TGTGCCAGCAGCTCAGCGCTCGACAGGGGCCCAACCTACGAGCAGTACTTC	CASSSALDRGPTYEQYF	TRBV7-2	TRBD1	many	TRBJ2-7
TGTGCCAGCAGTTCAGTCAGGAACTATGGCTACACCTTC	CASSSVRNYGYTF	TRBV6-5	-	few	TRBJ1-2
TGTGCCAGTGGCGAGTACGAGCAGTACTTC	CASGEYEQYF	TRBV12-3/TRBV12-4	-	many	TRBJ2-7
TGTGCCAGCACCAAAGAACCCAGTCCCTGCTACGAGCAGTACTTC	CASTKEPSPCYEQYF	TRBV25-1	-	many	TRBJ2-7
TGCGCCAGCAGGCAGGGTGCCGGGGCCGGGGAGCTGTTTTTT	CASRQGAGAGELFF	TRBV5-1	-	many	TRBJ2-2
TGTGCCAGTAGTCACGGGACGGCGGAGGAGACCCAGTACTTC	CASSHGTAEETQYF	TRBV19	-	many	TRBJ2-5
TGTGCCAGCAGCTTCCCTCCCCTCCAGGGCGGGCTCCCCGAAGCTTTCTTT	CASSFPPLQGGLPEAFF	TRBV11-1	-	many	TRBJ1-1
TGCGCCAGCAGCCCCGAGGCAGGTATGAAGAACTATGGCTACACCTTC	CASSPEAGMKNYGYTF	TRBV5-1	-	-	TRBJ1-2
TGTGCCAGCAGCCCGGGACAGGGCGGTGCTTTCTTT	CASSPGQGGAFF	TRBV28	TRBD1	many	TRBJ1-1